The source of this T cell receptor beta chain is a study of CD8+CD57+ T cells in acquired aplastic anemia. About the study: Sorted CD4+ and CD8+ cells gave a mean 3.2 ug DNA, range about 0.19 to 27.4 ug.

Genomic DNA constituted the template upon which TCR beta VDJ and CDR3 profiling was performed. TCRdb passed the reads through MiXCR, listing each CDR3 protein once. Of under 350,000 distinct CDR3 sequences in the sample, approximately 58% were seen once. Whoever was chosen for sequencing had shown CD8+CD57+ cell expansion by flow cytometry. All patients were therapy-naive when blood was sampled. This CDR3 comprises 13 residues. Germline-derived CDR1 and CDR2 are ENHRY and SYGVKD. V gave up 10 bases and J gave up 6 bases, with 17 bases separating them. This rearrangement joins TRBV10-3 to TRBJ2-3, with D perhaps assigned TRBD1 or TRBD2 (5 bases each). Input material: sorted CD4+, CD8+, or CD8+CD57+ T cells (not recorded which) from PBMCs. This TCR derives from a human donor with aplastic anemia. The CDR3 loop is CATLGHPMDTQYF. The CDR3 DNA sequence: TGTGCCACACTAGGACACCCAATGGATACGCAGTATTTT.